Sequencing of this TCR beta chain was carried out in a study of T-cell memory formation after mild COVID-19. Study context: The study found TCR clusters largely donor specific.

General study points: Shrinking CD4+ clones were chiefly CM and EM; CD8+ ones were chiefly EMRA. Cross-reactive memory seemingly joined, as some responding clones were found in pre-infection memory. Whereas later expanders leaned CD4+, clones contracting day 15 to 85 showed a balanced CD4/CD8 makeup.

TCRdb re-analysed the 5' RACE reads in MiXCR, keeping a single row per CDR3 protein. The sample holds approximately 300,000 distinct CDR3 sequences, under 8.5% seen once. This clonotype was found many times. The antigen is undetermined. The receptor was derived from a young man who had mild COVID-19 (a few samples of this study predate the infection). Cell type and time point are not known. The sequenced sample consisted of PBMCs or a T cell subset sorted from them (not recorded which).

The CDR3 DNA follows: TGTGCCAGCAGCTTAGATGGGGCTCAGCCCCAGCATTTT. Translating it yields CASSLDGAQPQHF. V and J are TRBV7-3 and TRBJ1-5; perhaps TRBD1 as D (5 bases). This CDR3 has 13 residues. Germline CDR1 is SGHTA and CDR2 is FQGTGA. Trimming took off 2 bases at V and 6 bases at J, with 8 bases between the two ends.